The 25 T cell receptor beta chains below were found in one sample sequenced in a study of neurological immune-mediated disorders. TCRdb independently ran MiXCR on the 5' RACE reads; one entry per CDR3 protein. The sample shows some 65,000 distinct CDR3 sequences, around 4% of them seen only once. Sequencing was carried out using PBMCs. The receptors here all came from a man between 45 and 60 years old with multiple sclerosis.

This clonotype was seen ten or more times. CDR3 region: CASSLAPGAGNEQFF. As DNA, the CDR3 is TGCGCCAGCAGCTTGGCCCCGGGGGCCGGGAATGAGCAGTTCTTC. This chain links TRBV5-1 with TRBJ2-1; either TRBD1 or TRBD2 may fit D (6 bases each). The germline V and J ends were trimmed by 0 bases and 7 bases, with 14 bases remaining between them. The germline CDR1 and CDR2 sequences are SGHRS and YFSETQ. There are 15 residues in the CDR3. Supplemented by reference TRBV5-1 and TRBJ2-1, the full variable domain reads KAGVTQTPRYLIKTRGQQVTLSCSPISGHRSVSWYQQTPGQGLQFLFEYFSETQRNKGNFPGRFSGRQFSNSRSEMNVSTLELGDSALYLCASSLAPGAGNEQFFGPGTRLTVL.

This clonotype was recorded many times. This sequence joins TRBV20-1 and TRBJ2-5; 9 bases agree with TRBD2. Germline lookup yields CDR1 DFQATT and CDR2 SNEGSKA (reference sequence). V trimming: 5 bases; J trimming: 7 bases; junction bases outside the gene matches: 11. The CDR3 is 14 residues long. CDR3: CSAAPGLAAVTQYF. As DNA, the CDR3 is TGCAGTGCTGCACCGGGACTAGCAGCGGTGACCCAGTACTTC.

This clonotype was recorded many times. The chain joins TRBV12-3 or TRBV12-4 to TRBJ1-5; D is uncertain. Trimming shortened V by 1 base and J by 1 base, and 2 bases separated the two germline ends. The CDR3 loop spans 13 amino acids. The CDR3 DNA sequence: TGTGCCAGCAGTTTAGTGAGCAATCAGCCCCAGCATTTT. Its translation: CASSLVSNQPQHF.

In its sample, this clonotype was seen many times. V usage is TRBV29-1 and J usage is TRBJ1-2, with D hard to call. Germline values: CDR1 SQVTM, CDR2 ANQGSEA. The CDR3 contains 13 residues. V lost 8 bases, J lost 0 bases, and 13 bases lay in between. CDR3 sequence: CSSERRANYGYTF. Written as DNA, the CDR3 is TGCAGCTCGGAAAGGCGCGCTAACTATGGCTACACCTTC. Based on the CDR3 plus reference TRBV29-1 and TRBJ1-2, the full variable domain is SAVISQKPSRDICQRGTSLTIQCQVDSQVTMMFWYRQQPGQSLTLIATANQGSEATYESGFVIDKFPISRPNLTFSTLTVSNMSPEDSSIYLCSSERRANYGYTFGSGTRLTVV.

This clonotype was detected ten times or more. V usage is TRBV5-5 and J usage is TRBJ2-5; D is perhaps TRBD1 (5 bases). Germline CDR1 SGHKS, CDR2 YYEKEE (reference sequence). CDR3 length: 14 residues. Trimming left V 4 bases short and J 2 bases short, with 12 bases between. DNA for the CDR3: TGTGCCAGCAGCCTCGACAGAAATCAAGAGACCCAGTACTTC. Translating gives CASSLDRNQETQYF.

In this sample, this clonotype turned up many times. The V call is TRBV5-4, the J call TRBJ2-5, with D unclear. The CDR3 loop spans 13 amino acids. Germline V gene lookup returns CDR1 SGHNT and CDR2 YYREEE (reference sequence). Trimming stripped 4 bases from V and 5 bases from J, with 12 bases between. In nucleotides, the CDR3 is TGTGCCAGCAGCCACGGATCACTGGAGACCCAGTACTTC. The encoded protein is CASSHGSLETQYF. Supplemented by reference TRBV5-4 and TRBJ2-5, the full variable domain reads ETGVTQSPTHLIKTRGQQVTLRCSSQSGHNTVSWYQQALGQGPQFIFQYYREEENGRGNFPPRFSGLQFPNYSSELNVNALELDDSALYLCASSHGSLETQYFGPGTRLLVL.

J is TRBJ1-5 and V is TRBV15, with a weak D call TRBD1 (5 bases). Germline-derived CDR1 and CDR2 are LNHNV and YYDKDF (reference sequence). Trimming stripped 0 bases from V and 8 bases from J, with 11 bases between. The CDR3 has 14 residues. CDR3 amino acids: CATSRDPGVEPQHF. The CDR3 region has the DNA TGTGCCACCAGCAGAGACCCGGGGGTGGAGCCCCAGCATTTT.

This clonotype was observed at least ten times. V usage is TRBV7-2 and J usage is TRBJ1-4; the D is unclear. The V end was cut by 5 bases, the J end by 8 bases, with 18 bases between. The germline CDR1 and CDR2 sequences are SGHTA and FQGNSA. This CDR3 has 15 amino acids. CDR3 DNA: TGTGCCAGCAGCCTAGTGGGTAACGGTGGGGAAAAACTGTTTTTT. It yields the protein CASSLVGNGGEKLFF. The variable domain in full, with the rest retrieved from reference TRBV7-2 and TRBJ1-4, is GAGVSQSPSNKVTEKGKDVELRCDPISGHTALYWYRQSLGQGLEFLIYFQGNSAPDKSGLPSDRFSAERTGGSVSTLTIQRTQQEDSAVYLCASSLVGNGGEKLFFGSGTQLSVL.

This clonotype was detected ten times or more. This rearrangement joins TRBV7-9 to TRBJ1-1; D not certain. The CDR3 extends over 14 amino acids. V was clipped by 5 bases and J by 4 bases, with 14 bases between them. The germline gives CDR1 SEHNR, CDR2 FQNEAQ (reference sequence). The CDR3: CASSLTAGGTEAFF. In DNA, the CDR3 is TGTGCCAGCAGCCTCACCGCGGGAGGCACTGAAGCTTTCTTT.

Only a few counts were recorded for this clonotype. The chain has TRBV24-1 and TRBJ2-1, with 9 bases matching TRBD2. The germline V gene encodes CDR1 KGHDR and CDR2 SFDVKD. The V and J ends lost 1 base and 8 bases, in that order; junction bases with no gene match: 8. The CDR3 is 16 residues long. CDR3 bases: TGTGCCACCAGTGATTTCGTGCGCGGGGGGGTGGATGAGCAGTTCTTC. It specifies CATSDFVRGGVDEQFF.

This clonotype appeared many times. The chain combines TRBV20-1 with TRBJ1-1; no firm D call. This CDR3 is 14 amino acids long. Trimming cost V 6 bases and J 1 base, with 15 bases left between them. Germline V gene sequence: CDR1 DFQATT, CDR2 SNEGSKA (reference sequence). In nucleotides, the CDR3 is TGCAGTGCCCCCCCCGGATGGACGAACACTGAAGCTTTCTTT. Residues: CSAPPGWTNTEAFF.

The genes are TRBV5-6 and TRBJ1-2; D is uncertain. Germline CDR1 is SGHDT and CDR2 is YYEEEE. The V gene lost 4 bases and the J gene lost 1 base, with 5 bases spanning the gap. The CDR3 sequence is 12 residues long. The DNA of the CDR3 is TGTGCCAGCAGCCGAGTTAACTATGGCTACACCTTC. Translation gives CASSRVNYGYTF.

A word on this clonotype: Since a much larger clone is just one base distant, this may be a read error. The chain joins TRBV5-6 to TRBJ1-3; tentatively, D is TRBD1 (5 bases). Per the germline V gene, CDR1 is SGHDT and CDR2 is YYEEEE. The CDR3 contains 15 residues. The V end lost 0 bases, the J end lost 9 bases, and 16 bases lay between the germline ends. The CDR3 protein is CASSLVDRNVGTIYF. The CDR3 bases are TGTGCCAGCAGCTTGGTCGACAGAAATGTGGGCACCATATATTTT.

Ten or more counts support this clonotype. V usage is TRBV6-5 and J usage is TRBJ1-1; D is perhaps TRBD1 (6 bases). The ends were cut back, 5 bases at V and 1 base at J, with 14 bases in the middle. The germline V gene has CDR1 MNHEY and CDR2 SVGAGI. The CDR3 is made up of 15 amino acids. The CDR3, as DNA: TGTGCCAGCAGTGCAGGGGTTGTGCGGAACACTGAAGCTTTCTTT. Protein sequence: CASSAGVVRNTEAFF.

In its sample, this clonotype was seen many times. V usage is TRBV7-3 and J usage is TRBJ2-3, with 9 nucleotides matching TRBD1. The V segment lost 1 base and the J segment 6 bases; nucleotides outside the gene matches: 5. The CDR3 covers 15 residues. Looked up from germline, CDR1 is SGHTA and CDR2 is FQGTGA. The CDR3 sequence: CASSLMGTGLDTQYF. DNA for the CDR3: TGTGCCAGCAGCTTAATGGGGACAGGGTTGGATACGCAGTATTTT.

This clonotype has ten or more counts. The V gene is TRBV5-1, the J gene TRBJ2-3, with TRBD1 as a possible D gene (6 bases). V lost 8 bases and J 2 bases, leaving 15 bases between the germline ends. The germline V gene has CDR1 SGHRS and CDR2 YFSETQ. The CDR3 is made up of 14 amino acids. DNA for the CDR3: TGCGCCAGTAAACCACAGGGTACCACAGATACGCAGTATTTT. Its translation is CASKPQGTTDTQYF.

This clonotype was observed many times. V usage is TRBV3-1 and J usage is TRBJ1-2; possible D gene TRBD1, 6 bases. Germline V gene sequence: CDR1 LGHDT, CDR2 YNNKEL (reference sequence). The V and J ends lost 0 bases and 8 bases respectively, with 16 bases between them. The CDR3 has 15 amino acids. The CDR3 DNA follows: TGTGCCAGCAGCCAAGACCATGGAGGGGGAGGCGGCTACACCTTC. Encoded protein: CASSQDHGGGGGYTF.

This clonotype was recorded at least ten times. Mismatch with germline at one junction end may stem from a read error. The V call is TRBV7-2, the J call TRBJ2-1; D perhaps matches TRBD1 (6 bases). The germline V gene encodes CDR1 SGHTA and CDR2 FQGNSA. This CDR3 has 13 amino acids. Here the CDR3 DNA reads TGTGCCAGCAGTTTAGGGACATTCAATGAGCAGTTCTTC. Amino acids: CASSLGTFNEQFF.

This clonotype came up many times. The CDR3 nucleotides read TGCGCCAGCAGGCCGAGTTCTCTGGATACGCAGTATTTT. Residues: CASRPSSLDTQYF. The genes are TRBV5-1 and TRBJ2-3; D is undetermined. The ends were cut back, 5 bases at V and 6 bases at J, with 13 bases in the middle. Germline loops: CDR1 SGHRS, CDR2 YFSETQ. This CDR3 has 13 residues. Supplemented by reference TRBV5-1 and TRBJ2-3, the full variable domain reads KAGVTQTPRYLIKTRGQQVTLSCSPISGHRSVSWYQQTPGQGLQFLFEYFSETQRNKGNFPGRFSGRQFSNSRSEMNVSTLELGDSALYLCASRPSSLDTQYFGPGTRLTVL.

This clonotype has at least ten counts. The V gene is TRBV6-5, the J gene TRBJ2-5; perhaps TRBD1 as D (5 bases). Trimming stripped 7 bases from V and 1 base from J, with 13 bases between. Germline V CDR1 and CDR2: MNHEY, SVGAGI. This CDR3 is 14 amino acids long. CDR3 nucleotide sequence: TGTGCCAGCAAGGCAGGGTTGGTCCAAGAGACCCAGTACTTC. Translation: CASKAGLVQETQYF.

To note about this clonotype: A much larger clone is a single base away; this may be a read error. The genes are TRBV2 and TRBJ2-6; D may be TRBD2 (6 bases). CDR3 size: 15 residues. CDR1 SNHLY and CDR2 FYNNEI come from the germline V gene. CDR3: CASSRGTLGAKVLTF. As DNA, the CDR3 is TGTGCCAGCAGTCGCGGGACCCTCGGGGCCAAAGTCCTGACTTTC.

This clonotype was detected only a few times. This may stem from a read error, because a much larger clone lies one nucleotide away. V gene TRBV12-3 or TRBV12-4 combines with J gene TRBJ1-4; 7 bases are a match to TRBD1. The J segment lost 11 bases and the V segment lost 6 bases, leaving 12 bases of the junction unmatched. The CDR3 spans 14 residues. The DNA for the CDR3 is TGTGCCAGCAGCCAAGACAGGGCAGGCGACAAACTGTTTTTT. Protein: CASSQDRAGDKLFF.

This clonotype was counted ten times or more. The CDR3 spells CASSQVAAGGAETQYF. The CDR3 nucleotides read TGTGCCAGCAGCCAAGTCGCGGCGGGGGGGGCTGAGACCCAGTACTTC. The chain has TRBV3-1 and TRBJ2-5; 9 bases are shared with TRBD2. This CDR3 is built from 16 residues. With 1 base clipped from V and 5 bases from J, the junction kept 8 bases outside the gene matches. CDR1 and CDR2 (germline): LGHDT, YNNKEL (reference sequence).

This clonotype was detected many times. The V call is TRBV10-3, the J call TRBJ2-2, with 7 bases matching TRBD1. Germline CDR1 ENHRY, CDR2 SYGVKD. This CDR3 has 15 residues. With V trimmed by 3 bases and J by 6 bases, 7 bases remained unmatched. The CDR3 DNA reads as TGTGCCATCAGTGATGCGACAGGGTCGCCCGGGGAGCTGTTTTTT. Its translation is CAISDATGSPGELFF.

In its sample, this clonotype was seen many times. The rearrangement joins TRBV2 to TRBJ2-2; no clear D. The CDR3 is 15 residues long. Germline V gene data show CDR1 as SNHLY and CDR2 as FYNNEI. V dropped 0 bases and J dropped 0 bases, with 5 bases sitting between them. CDR3 loop: CASSEALANTGELFF. Written as DNA, the CDR3 is TGTGCCAGCAGTGAAGCGCTCGCGAACACCGGGGAGCTGTTTTTT. Filled out from reference TRBV2 and TRBJ2-2, the complete variable domain reads EPEVTQTPSHQVTQMGQEVILRCVPISNHLYFYWYRQILGQKVEFLVSFYNNEISEKSEIFDDQFSVERPDGSNFTLKIRSTKLEDSAMYFCASSEALANTGELFFGEGSRLTVL.